The source of this T cell receptor (beta chain) is a study of T cell responses to AZD1222 COVID-19 vaccine. Study-level points and caveats: Baseline testing showed seropositivity in only six AZD1222 recipients.

Only in-frame clones appear in the TCRdb table, and some are missing; sequencing was by immunoSEQ multiplex PCR. Among fewer than 150,000 clones listed, roughly nine tenths were seen once. Germline V gene data show CDR1 as MNHEY and CDR2 as SVGAGI. Trimming removed 3 bases at V and 1 base at J, with 10 bases between. The CDR3 runs to 14 residues. On this clone: Its cognate antigen is unknown.

The chain recombines TRBV6-5 with TRBJ2-7; D is possibly TRBD1 or TRBD2 (5 bases each). Sequencing used peripheral blood, obtained 28 days after the second AZD1222 dose. The TCR comes from an adult who received the AZD1222 COVID-19 vaccine. CDR3 in DNA: TGTGCCAGCAGTTATCGGGGCAGGTCCTACGAGCAGTACTTC. Encoded protein: CASSYRGRSYEQYF.